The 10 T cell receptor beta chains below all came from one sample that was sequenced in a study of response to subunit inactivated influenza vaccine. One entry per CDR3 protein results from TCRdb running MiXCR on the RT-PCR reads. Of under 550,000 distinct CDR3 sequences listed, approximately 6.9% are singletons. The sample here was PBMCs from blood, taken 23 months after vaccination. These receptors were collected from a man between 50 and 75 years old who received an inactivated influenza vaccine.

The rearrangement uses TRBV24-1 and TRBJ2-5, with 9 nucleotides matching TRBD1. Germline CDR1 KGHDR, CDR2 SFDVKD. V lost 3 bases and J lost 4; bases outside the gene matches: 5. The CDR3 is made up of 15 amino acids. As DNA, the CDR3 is TGTGCCACCAGTGATCGACAGGGGGTTGGAGAGACCCAGTACTTC. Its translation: CATSDRQGVGETQYF.

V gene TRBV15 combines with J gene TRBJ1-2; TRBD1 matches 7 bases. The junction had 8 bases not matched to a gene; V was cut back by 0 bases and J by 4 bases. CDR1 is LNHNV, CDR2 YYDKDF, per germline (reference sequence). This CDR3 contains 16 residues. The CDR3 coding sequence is TGTGCCACCAGCAGAGATCGCCAGGGGGGCCGCTATGGCTACACCTTC. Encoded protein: CATSRDRQGGRYGYTF. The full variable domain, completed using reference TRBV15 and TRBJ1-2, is DAMVIQNPRYQVTQFGKPVTLSCSQTLNHNVMYWYQQKSSQAPKLLFHYYDKDFNNEADTPDNFQSRRPNTSFCFLDIRSPGLGDTAMYLCATSRDRQGGRYGYTFGSGTRLTVV.

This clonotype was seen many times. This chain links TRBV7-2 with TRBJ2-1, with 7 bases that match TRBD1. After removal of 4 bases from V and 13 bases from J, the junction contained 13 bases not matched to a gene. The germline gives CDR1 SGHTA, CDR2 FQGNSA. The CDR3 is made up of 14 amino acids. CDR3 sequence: CASSSRDRSVNQFF. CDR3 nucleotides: TGTGCCAGCAGCTCACGGGACAGAAGTGTCAATCAGTTCTTC.

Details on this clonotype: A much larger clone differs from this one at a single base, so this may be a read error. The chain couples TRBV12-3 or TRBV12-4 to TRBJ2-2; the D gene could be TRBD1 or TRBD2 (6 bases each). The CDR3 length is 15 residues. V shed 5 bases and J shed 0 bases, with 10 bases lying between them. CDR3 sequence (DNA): TGTGCCAGCAGTCGGAGGGGGGCGAACACCGGGGAGCTGTTTTTT. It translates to CASSRRGANTGELFF.

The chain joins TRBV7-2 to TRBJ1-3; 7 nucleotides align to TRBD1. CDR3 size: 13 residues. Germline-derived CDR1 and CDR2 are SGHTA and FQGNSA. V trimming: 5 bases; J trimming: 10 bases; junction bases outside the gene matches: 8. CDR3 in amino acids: CASSPTTGTTIYF. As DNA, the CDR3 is TGTGCCAGCAGCCCCACGACAGGGACGACCATATATTTT.

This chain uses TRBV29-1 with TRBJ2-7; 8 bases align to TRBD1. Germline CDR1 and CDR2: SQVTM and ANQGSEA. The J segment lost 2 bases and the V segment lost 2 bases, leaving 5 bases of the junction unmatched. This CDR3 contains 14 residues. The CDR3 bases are TGCAGCGTTGAATGGGGACAGGTCCCCTACGAGCAGTACTTC. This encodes CSVEWGQVPYEQYF.

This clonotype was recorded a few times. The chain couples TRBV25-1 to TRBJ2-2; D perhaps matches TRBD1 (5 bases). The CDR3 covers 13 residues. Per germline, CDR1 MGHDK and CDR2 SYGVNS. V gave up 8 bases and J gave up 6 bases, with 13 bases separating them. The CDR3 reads CASSRAGPGELFF. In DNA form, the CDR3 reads TGTGCCAGCTCCCGAGCAGGGCCCGGGGAGCTGTTTTTT. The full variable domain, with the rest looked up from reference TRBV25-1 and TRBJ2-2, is EADIYQTPRYLVIGTGKKITLECSQTMGHDKMYWYQQDPGMELHLIHYSYGVNSTEKGDLSSESTVSRIRTEHFPLTLESARPSHTSQYLCASSRAGPGELFFGEGSRLTVL.

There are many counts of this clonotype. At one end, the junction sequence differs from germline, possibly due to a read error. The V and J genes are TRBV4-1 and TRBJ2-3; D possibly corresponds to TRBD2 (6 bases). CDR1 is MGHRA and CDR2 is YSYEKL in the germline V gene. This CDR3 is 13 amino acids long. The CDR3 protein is CASSQDPRDGPHF. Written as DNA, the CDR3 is TGCGCCAGCAGCCAAGATCCGCGGGACGGTCCCCACTTT.

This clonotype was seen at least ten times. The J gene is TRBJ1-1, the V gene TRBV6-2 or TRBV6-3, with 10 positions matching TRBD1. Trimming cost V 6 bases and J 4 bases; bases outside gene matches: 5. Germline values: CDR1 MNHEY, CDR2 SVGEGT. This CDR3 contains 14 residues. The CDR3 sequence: CASRWTGGSTEAFF. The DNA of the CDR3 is TGTGCCAGCAGGTGGACAGGGGGGTCCACTGAAGCTTTCTTT.

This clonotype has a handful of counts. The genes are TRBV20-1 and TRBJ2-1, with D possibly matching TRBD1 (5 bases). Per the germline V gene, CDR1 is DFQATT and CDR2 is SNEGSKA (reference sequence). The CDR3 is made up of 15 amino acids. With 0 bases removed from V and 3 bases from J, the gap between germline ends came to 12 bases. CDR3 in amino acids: CSARDPAGIYNEQFF. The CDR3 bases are TGCAGTGCTAGAGATCCTGCAGGGATCTACAATGAGCAGTTCTTC.